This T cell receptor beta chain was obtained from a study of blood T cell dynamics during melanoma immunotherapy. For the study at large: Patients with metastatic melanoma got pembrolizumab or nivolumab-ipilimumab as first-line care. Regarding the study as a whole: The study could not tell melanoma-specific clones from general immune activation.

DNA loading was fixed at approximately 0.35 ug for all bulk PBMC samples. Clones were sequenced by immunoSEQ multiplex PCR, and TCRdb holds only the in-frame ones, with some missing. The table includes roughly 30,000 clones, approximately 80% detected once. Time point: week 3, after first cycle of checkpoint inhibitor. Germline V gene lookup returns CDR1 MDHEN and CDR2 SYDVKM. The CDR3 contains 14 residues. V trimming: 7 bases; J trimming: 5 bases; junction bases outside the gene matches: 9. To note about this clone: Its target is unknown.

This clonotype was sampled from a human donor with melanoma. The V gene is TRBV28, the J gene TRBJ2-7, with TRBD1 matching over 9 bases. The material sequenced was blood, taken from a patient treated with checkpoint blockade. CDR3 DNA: TGTGCCAGCAAACGGGACAGGGAGTTCGACGAGCAGTACTTC. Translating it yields CASKRDREFDEQYF.